This T cell receptor beta chain came from a study of tumor and adjacent non-tumor tissue in lung cancer. The germline V gene encodes CDR1 SGHTS and CDR2 YDEGEE. V was clipped by 4 bases and J by 5 bases, with 24 bases between them. The CDR3 length is 17 residues. RNA was extracted from bulk tissue without any cell sorting. The normal lung tissue was taken more than 3 cm from the tumor edge. A modified ARM-PCR protocol with three rounds of nested PCR amplified TCRbeta. TCRdb reprocessed the multiplex PCR reads with MiXCR, giving one entry per CDR3 protein. Here the sample spans 90,000 to 100,000 distinct CDR3 sequences, about 80% being singletons. This clonotype was detected ten times or more.

This receptor was identified in a man between 60 and 70 years old with small cell lung cancer. The rearrangement links TRBV5-8 to TRBJ2-5, with D perhaps matching TRBD1 or TRBD2 (6 bases each). The material sequenced was distant non-tumor lung tissue. The CDR3 region has the DNA TGTGCCAGCAGCGCCTACCCCCAGGGGAGGCTGATGGAGACCCAGTACTTC. Translating it yields CASSAYPQGRLMETQYF. The complete variable domain, with remaining parts taken from reference TRBV5-8 and TRBJ2-5, reads EAGVTQSPTHLIKTRGQQATLRCSPISGHTSVYWYQQALGLGLQFLLWYDEGEERNRGNFPPRFSGRQFPNYSSELNVNALELEDSALYLCASSAYPQGRLMETQYFGPGTRLLVL.